These 24 T cell receptor beta chains share one sample of origin, sequenced in a study of molecular identifiers for immune sequencing clone quantification. Each CDR3 protein gets one entry after TCRdb re-called the PCR reads with MiXCR. The repertoire holds some 97,000 distinct CDR3 sequences, with roughly a third as singletons. The material sequenced was naive CD8+ T cells from blood, with Jurkat cell RNA spiked in. Subset specified: FACS-sorted CD8+CD4-CCR7+CD45RA+ naive T cells. The source of these receptors is a human donor in good health. Some libraries in this study had Jurkat cell RNA spiked in.

Comment on this clonotype: A much larger clone lies one base from this, so it may be a read error. V and J are TRBV28 and TRBJ2-3; 16 bases match TRBD2. Germline V gene sequence: CDR1 MDHEN, CDR2 SYDVKM. This CDR3 comprises 18 residues. The CDR3 loop is CASSPPGLAGGGADMQYF. CDR3 nucleotide sequence: TGTGCCAGCAGTCCCCCGGGACTAGCGGGAGGGGGCGCAGATATGCAGTATTTT.

Notes on this clonotype: A much more abundant neighbour one base away suggests this may be a read error. Here the CDR3 omits its conserved ending phenylalanine or tryptophan, so a read error is the likely source. The rearrangement joins TRBV29-1 to TRBJ1-1; D not resolved. This CDR3 region has 11 residues. Germline lookup yields CDR1 SQVTM and CDR2 ANQGSEA. For the CDR3, the DNA is TGCAGCGCTGAATTGGGTCCTGAAGCTTTCATT. Protein: CSAELGPEAFI.

V gene TRBV20-1 combines with J gene TRBJ2-1, with TRBD2 as a possible D gene (6 bases). The CDR3 has 13 residues. CDR1 DFQATT and CDR2 SNEGSKA come from the germline V gene (reference sequence). V was trimmed by 5 bases and J by 4 bases, leaving 12 bases between them. As DNA, the CDR3 is TGCAGTGCTCGACACGGGGGTTACAATGAGCAGTTCTTC. This gives the protein CSARHGGYNEQFF.

This clonotype came up a few times. The chain is built from TRBV19 and TRBJ2-2; tentatively, D is TRBD2 (5 bases). V was pared by 1 base and J by 3 bases, with 12 bases between. Germline-derived CDR1 and CDR2 are LNHDA and SQIVND (reference sequence). The CDR3 extends over 16 amino acids. CDR3: CASSIGTRRYTGELFF. CDR3 DNA: TGTGCCAGTAGTATAGGGACCAGGAGGTACACCGGGGAGCTGTTTTTT.

A remark on this clonotype: A much more abundant neighbour one base away suggests this may be a read error. The chain carries TRBV19 and TRBJ2-7, with 9 bases aligning to TRBD2. The germline gives CDR1 LNHDA, CDR2 SQIVND (reference sequence). The CDR3 length is 15 residues. Written as DNA, the CDR3 is TGTGCCAGTAGTAGCAGTGGTAGCGGGAGCCACGAGCAGCACTTC. This encodes CASSSSGSGSHEQHF.

Ten or more counts support this clonotype. The V call is TRBV7-6, the J call TRBJ2-7, with unresolved D. Per germline, CDR1 SGHVS and CDR2 FNYEAQ. CDR3 size: 13 residues. V lost 2 bases and J 2 bases, leaving 7 bases between the germline ends. CDR3: CASSLNSAYEQYF. CDR3 coding DNA: TGTGCCAGCAGCTTAAACAGTGCCTACGAGCAGTACTTC.

This clonotype came up a few times. V gene TRBV6-5 combines with J gene TRBJ2-2; 8 bases map to TRBD1. The CDR3 sequence is 14 residues long. The junction had 6 bases not matched to a gene; V was cut back by 6 bases and J by 6 bases. Germline V gene lookup returns CDR1 MNHEY and CDR2 SVGAGI. CDR3 sequence (DNA): TGTGCCAGCAGGGATGGACAGGGCCCCGGGGAGCTGTTTTTT. Translated: CASRDGQGPGELFF.

The chain is built from TRBV27 and TRBJ2-7; the match to TRBD1 covers 7 bases. V lost 4 bases to trimming and J lost 5 bases; unmatched junction nucleotides: 8. In germline, CDR1 is MNHEY, CDR2 SMNVEV (reference sequence). This CDR3 spans 14 amino acids. The CDR3 here is CASSSTGARDEQYF. The CDR3 region has the DNA TGTGCCAGCAGTTCTACAGGGGCACGGGACGAGCAGTACTTC.

This clonotype was observed many times. This chain connects TRBV5-6 to TRBJ2-1; D gene uncertain. From germline, CDR1 is SGHDT and CDR2 YYEEEE. The CDR3 is 14 residues long. V was shortened by 0 bases and J by 8 bases, with 12 bases between the two germline ends. CDR3 sequence (DNA): TGTGCCAGCAGCTTGGGCTCTCTAAGGGATGAGCAGTTCTTC. Translating it yields CASSLGSLRDEQFF. Full variable domain (missing parts from reference TRBV5-6 and TRBJ2-1): DAGVTQSPTHLIKTRGQQVTLRCSPKSGHDTVSWYQQALGQGPQFIFQYYEEEERQRGNFPDRFSGHQFPNYSSELNVNALLLGDSALYLCASSLGSLRDEQFFGPGTRLTVL.

This clonotype showed up just once. A much larger clone lies a single base off, so this may be a read error. The chain links TRBV12-3 or TRBV12-4 to TRBJ1-5; D not certain. The CDR3 loop spans 13 amino acids. This CDR3 reads CASSYLSNQPQRF. DNA of the CDR3: TGTGCCAGCAGTTACCTCAGCAATCAGCCCCAGCGTTTT.

The chain is built from TRBV11-2 and TRBJ2-3; D is tentatively TRBD1 or TRBD2 (7 bases each). This CDR3 spans 19 amino acids. The V and J ends lost 5 bases and 1 base respectively, with 25 bases between them. Germline V gene data show CDR1 as SGHAT and CDR2 as FQNNGV. This chain's CDR3 is CASSLRGGGGVPGTDTQYF. The CDR3 coding sequence is TGTGCCAGCAGCCTTAGGGGGGGAGGGGGCGTACCGGGCACAGATACGCAGTATTTT.

This clonotype was observed many times. V gene TRBV7-2 combines with J gene TRBJ2-3; TRBD2 aligns across 9 bases. In germline, CDR1 is SGHTA, CDR2 FQGNSA. This CDR3 has 15 amino acids. Losses at the gene ends were 0 bases for V and 5 bases for J; bases not matched to a gene: 3. CDR3 sequence (DNA): TGTGCCAGCAGCTTAGCGGAACTAGCGGGAGATACGCAGTATTTT. It specifies CASSLAELAGDTQYF.

Notes on this clonotype: Being one base from a much bigger clone, this may be a read error. The rearrangement joins TRBV28 to TRBJ2-3, with 8 bases that match TRBD2. The junction had 20 bases not matched to a gene; V was cut back by 1 base and J by 2 bases. Germline V gene data show CDR1 as MDHEN and CDR2 as SYDVKM. The CDR3 length is 21 residues. The CDR3 spells CASSLSYDPTTSGTNTDTQYF. The CDR3 DNA follows: TGTGCCAGCAGTTTATCCTACGACCCGACAACTAGCGGAACTAACACAGATACGCAGTATTTT.

This clonotype was observed at least ten times. The chain has TRBV6-5 and TRBJ1-5; D is perhaps TRBD1 (5 bases). This CDR3 has 15 residues. Germline loops: CDR1 MNHEY, CDR2 SVGAGI. Trimming cost V 5 bases and J 4 bases, with 15 bases left between them. CDR3 loop: CASSNLPGRNQPQHF. As DNA, the CDR3 is TGTGCCAGCAGTAACCTCCCGGGGCGGAATCAGCCCCAGCATTTT.

Notes on this clonotype: One end of the junction does not line up with germline, which may come from a read error. The rearrangement uses TRBV4-3 and TRBJ2-5; D may be TRBD2 (5 bases). Germline-derived CDR1 and CDR2 are LGHNA and YSLEER. The CDR3 is 14 residues long. CDR3 bases: TGCGCCAGCAGCCAAGATGGAGGCCAAGAGTCCCAGTACTTC. Protein product: CASSQDGGQESQYF.

This clonotype was seen ten or more times. V gene TRBV10-3 combines with J gene TRBJ2-3; maybe TRBD2 (7 bases). CDR1 is ENHRY, CDR2 SYGVKD, per germline. V dropped 8 bases and J dropped 5 bases, with 17 bases sitting between them. This CDR3 is 14 amino acids long. CDR3 loop: CAIFGGRNLDTQYF. In DNA, the CDR3 is TGTGCCATCTTCGGGGGGCGGAACCTAGATACGCAGTATTTT.

The chain uses TRBV27 and TRBJ2-7; 7 nucleotides agree with TRBD1. This CDR3 has 12 residues. The V gene's germline CDR1 is MNHEY and CDR2 SMNVEV (reference sequence). V lost 9 bases to trimming and J lost 4 bases; unmatched junction nucleotides: 6. In DNA form, the CDR3 reads TGTGCCAGTTCCGGGACAGCGTACGAGCAGTACTTC. Residues: CASSGTAYEQYF.

To note about this clonotype: This may come from a read error, since a much larger clone is one base off. The V and J genes are TRBV24-1 and TRBJ1-2; D is possibly TRBD1 (5 bases). Germline V gives CDR1 KGHDR, CDR2 SFDVKD. The CDR3 covers 13 residues. The CDR3 reads CAASDRANYGYTF. In DNA form, the CDR3 reads TGTGCCGCCAGTGACAGAGCTAACTATGGCTACACCTTC.

This clonotype was counted at least ten times. The chain employs TRBV5-4 and TRBJ1-2, with 9 bases identical to TRBD1. V gave up 5 bases and J gave up 6 bases; unmatched junction bases: 8. The CDR3 runs to 14 residues. CDR1 and CDR2 from the germline V gene are SGHNT and YYREEE (reference sequence). CDR3 amino acids: CASRQDRGSDGYTF. The CDR3 coding sequence is TGTGCCAGCAGACAGGACAGGGGTAGCGATGGCTACACCTTC.

This sequence joins TRBV23-1 and TRBJ2-5; D is uncertain. TRBV23-1 is noted as an ORF with a role that remains uncertain. Trimming shortened V by 4 bases and J by 4 bases, and 10 bases separated the two germline ends. The CDR3 length is 13 residues. The CDR3 loop is CASSLLGRETQYF. CDR3 coding DNA: TGCGCCAGCAGTCTACTCGGGCGAGAGACCCAGTACTTC.

To note about this clonotype: One junction end disagrees with the germline gene, perhaps due to a read error. The chain combines TRBV7-6 with TRBJ2-1, with 8 bases fitting TRBD2. From germline, CDR1 is SGHVS and CDR2 FNYEAQ. CDR3 length: 16 residues. The CDR3 here is CASSPDSVAGFNEQIF. CDR3 sequence (DNA): TGTGCCAGCAGCCCGGATTCGGTAGCGGGATTCAATGAGCAGATCTTC.

J is TRBJ2-2 and V is TRBV6-6; D is possibly TRBD1 or TRBD2 (5 bases each). Germline V lookup: CDR1 MNHNY, CDR2 SVGAGI (reference sequence). The CDR3 consists of 13 residues. Trimming shortened V by 2 bases and J by 6 bases, and 7 bases separated the two germline ends. DNA of the CDR3: TGTGCCAGCAGTTACGGGGGAGCCGGGGAGCTGTTTTTT. This translates into CASSYGGAGELFF.

The chain links TRBV10-2 to TRBJ2-2; D call uncertain. V lost 6 bases, J lost 6 bases, and 20 bases lay in between. The CDR3 runs 16 residues. Germline CDR1 is WSHSY and CDR2 is SAAADI. The CDR3 sequence is CASRVDSIVPSGELFF. The DNA for the CDR3 is TGCGCCAGCAGAGTCGACTCCATCGTCCCCTCCGGGGAGCTGTTTTTT.

Worth noting for this clonotype: Since the CDR3 does not end with the conserved phenylalanine or tryptophan, this likely comes from a read error. The rearrangement links TRBV12-3 or TRBV12-4 to TRBJ2-1; 11 nucleotides match TRBD2. With V trimmed by 6 bases and J by 4 bases, 8 bases remained unmatched. The CDR3 is made up of 16 amino acids. The DNA of the CDR3 is TGTGCCAGCAGCGAATACGTAGCGGGAGGGTACAATGAGCAGTTCCTC. Translation: CASSEYVAGGYNEQFL.